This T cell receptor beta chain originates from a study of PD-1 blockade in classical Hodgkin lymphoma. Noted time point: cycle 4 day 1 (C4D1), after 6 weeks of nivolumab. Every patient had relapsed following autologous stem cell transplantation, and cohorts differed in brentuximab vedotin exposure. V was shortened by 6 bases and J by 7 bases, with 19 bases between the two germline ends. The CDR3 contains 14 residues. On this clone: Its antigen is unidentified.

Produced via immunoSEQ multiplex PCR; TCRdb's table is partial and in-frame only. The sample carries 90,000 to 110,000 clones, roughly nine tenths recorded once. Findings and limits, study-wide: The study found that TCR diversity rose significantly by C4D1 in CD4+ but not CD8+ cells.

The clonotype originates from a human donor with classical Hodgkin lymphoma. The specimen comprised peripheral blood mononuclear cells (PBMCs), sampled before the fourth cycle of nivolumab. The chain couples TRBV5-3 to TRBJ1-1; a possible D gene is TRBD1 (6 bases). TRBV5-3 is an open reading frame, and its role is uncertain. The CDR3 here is CARNLPRDKGEAFF. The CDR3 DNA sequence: TGTGCCAGAAACTTACCCCGGGACAAGGGTGAAGCTTTCTTT.